The source of this T cell receptor (beta chain) is a study of spatial heterogeneity in lung cancer. This clonotype was observed a few times. The time point: blood at routine non-recurrence follow-up after resection. Each CDR3 protein gets one entry after TCRdb re-called the 5' RACE reads with MiXCR. The sample has over 95,000 distinct CDR3 sequences; approximately 10% are singletons. CDR3 size: 16 residues. J was trimmed by 8 bases and V by 5 bases; bases with no gene match: 9. The origin of this receptor is a female donor with early-stage non-small cell lung cancer. The material was PBMCs, obtained at follow-up. The chain is built from TRBV12-3 or TRBV12-4 and TRBJ2-1; 13 positions agree with TRBD2. The DNA for the CDR3 is TGTGCCAGCAGTCCCCCCGGGACTAGCGGGAACCATGAGCAGTTCTTC. It translates to CASSPPGTSGNHEQFF.